This TCR beta chain emerged from a study of T cell repertoires in cytomegalovirus infection. Study-wide background: Based on public TCR beta signatures, there were indications of CMV infection and of a matching HLA type. Study outcomes and limitations: Carriers of CMV plus the relevant HLA were identified by cumulative public TCR beta family frequency. HLA-C-restricted CMV clonotypes gave the most frequent clonotype in two of eight donors.

TCRdb recomputed calls from the reads with MiXCR, one row per CDR3 protein. Altogether some 180,000 distinct CDR3 sequences are present, approximately 9.7% being singletons, with the ten largest covering roughly 4.8%. This clonotype was seen many times. Its antigen is still unknown. V was cut by 1 base and J by 5 bases, with 9 bases left in between. The CDR3 contains 14 residues. Germline V lookup: CDR1 DFQATT, CDR2 SNEGSKA (reference sequence). This sequence joins TRBV20-1 and TRBJ1-6; D call uncertain. This receptor was taken from a human donor in good health (CMV status not recorded). Some clones in this sample may be carry-over from other donors' samples. The sample comprised PBMCs. The DNA for the CDR3 is TGCAGTGCTAGAGGGATGTCGGATAATTCACCCCTCCACTTT. It encodes CSARGMSDNSPLHF.